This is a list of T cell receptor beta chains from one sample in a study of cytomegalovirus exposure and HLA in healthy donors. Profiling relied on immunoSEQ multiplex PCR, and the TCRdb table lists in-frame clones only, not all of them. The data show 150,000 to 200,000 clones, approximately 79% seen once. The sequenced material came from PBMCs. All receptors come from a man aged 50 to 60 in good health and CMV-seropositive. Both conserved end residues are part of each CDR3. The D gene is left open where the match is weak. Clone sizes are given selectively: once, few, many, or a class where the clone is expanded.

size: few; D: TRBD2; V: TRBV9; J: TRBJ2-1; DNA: TGTGCCAGCAGCGTAGTTGTCGGGGGGGAGCAGTTCTTC; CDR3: CASSVVVGGEQFF
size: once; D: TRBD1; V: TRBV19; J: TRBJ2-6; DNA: TGTGCCAGTAGTTGGGACGGACAGGGTATGGTCCGGGCCGGGGCCAACGTCCTGACTTTC; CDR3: CASSWDGQGMVRAGANVLTF
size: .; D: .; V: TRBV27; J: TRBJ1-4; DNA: TGTGCCAGCAGTTCCCTTATTGGGCTCCAAAATGAAAAACTGTTTTTT; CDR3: CASSSLIGLQNEKLFF
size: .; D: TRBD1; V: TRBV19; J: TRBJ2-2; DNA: TGTGCCAGTAGTATCCGGGACAGGGGGCGCGTATTCACCGGGGAGCTGTTTTTT; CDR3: CASSIRDRGRVFTGELFF
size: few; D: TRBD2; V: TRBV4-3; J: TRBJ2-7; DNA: TGCGCCAGCAGCCAAGAATGGCTAGCGGGGGCGATCTCCTACGAGCAGTACTTC; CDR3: CASSQEWLAGAISYEQYF
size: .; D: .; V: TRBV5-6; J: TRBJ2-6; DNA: TGTGCCAGCAGCTTGAAACGAAGACTAGAGACGCTCGGGGCCAACGTCCTGACTTTC; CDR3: CASSLKRRLETLGANVLTF
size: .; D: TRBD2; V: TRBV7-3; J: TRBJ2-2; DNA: TGTGCCAGCAGCCCCACCGTCCCGGGACTAGCGGGGGTACTCGCAGGGGAGCTGTTTTTT; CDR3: CASSPTVPGLAGVLAGELFF
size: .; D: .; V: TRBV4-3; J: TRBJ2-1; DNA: TGCGCCAGCAGCCAAAGTCCGATAGCAGGGTATGAGCAGTTCTTC; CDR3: CASSQSPIAGYEQFF
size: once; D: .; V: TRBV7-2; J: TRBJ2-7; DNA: TGTGCCAGCAGCTTAGCGCGGGGGCCGGTTTACGAGCAGTACTTC; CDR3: CASSLARGPVYEQYF
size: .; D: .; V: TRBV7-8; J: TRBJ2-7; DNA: TGTGCCAGCAGCTCCCAGTACGAGCAGTACTTC; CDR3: CASSSQYEQYF
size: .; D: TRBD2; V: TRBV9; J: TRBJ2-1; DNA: TGTGCCAGCAGCGTAGTGGGAGCGGGGGGGCGAGTAGAGCAGTTCTTC; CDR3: CASSVVGAGGRVEQFF
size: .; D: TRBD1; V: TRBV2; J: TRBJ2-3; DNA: TGTGCCAGCAGGAAACCGGGACAGGGGCAAGATACGCAGTATTTT; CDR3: CASRKPGQGQDTQYF
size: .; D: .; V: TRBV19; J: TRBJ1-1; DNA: TGTGCCGTCGGGGGAGGATCCATGAACACTGAAGCTTTCTTT; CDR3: CAVGGGSMNTEAFF
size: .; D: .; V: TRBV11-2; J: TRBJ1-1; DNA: TGTGCCAGCAGCCCCCAGGTGAGAGACACTGAAGCTTTCTTT; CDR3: CASSPQVRDTEAFF
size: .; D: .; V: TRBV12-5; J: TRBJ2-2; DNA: TGTGCTAGTGGTTATTATGGGGGAGGCGACACCGGGGAGCTGTTTTTT; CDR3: CASGYYGGGDTGELFF
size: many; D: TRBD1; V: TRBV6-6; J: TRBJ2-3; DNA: TGTGCCAGCAGACAGGGGGTAGATACGCAGTATTTT; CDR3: CASRQGVDTQYF
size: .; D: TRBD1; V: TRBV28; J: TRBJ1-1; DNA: TGTGCCAGCAGTGCCTCTATGGGGACAGGGAAGACTGAAGCTTTCTTT; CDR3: CASSASMGTGKTEAFF
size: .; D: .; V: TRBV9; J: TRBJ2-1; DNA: TGTGCCAGCAGCCCCCTCTCGGGATACAATGAGCAGTTCTTC; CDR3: CASSPLSGYNEQFF
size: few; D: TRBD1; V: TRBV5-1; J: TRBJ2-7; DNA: TGCGCCAGCAGCTTGAATATGGGACAGGGGTCCTACGAGCAGTACTTC; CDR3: CASSLNMGQGSYEQYF
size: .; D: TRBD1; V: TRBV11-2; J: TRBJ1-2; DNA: TGTGCCAGCAGCTTAGTCCAGACAGGGACCTATGGCTACACCTTC; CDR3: CASSLVQTGTYGYTF
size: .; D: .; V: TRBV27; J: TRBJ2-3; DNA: TGTGCCAGCAGCGCCTCGGGGGCAGATACGCAGTATTTT; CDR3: CASSASGADTQYF
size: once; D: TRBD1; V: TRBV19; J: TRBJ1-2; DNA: TGTGCCAGTAGCCCTGGACAGGAGAAATTATATGGCTACACCTTC; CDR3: CASSPGQEKLYGYTF
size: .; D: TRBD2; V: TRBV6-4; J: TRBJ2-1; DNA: TGTGCCAGCAGTGGGGGGACTAGCGGGGATTCTGAGCAGTTCTTC; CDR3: CASSGGTSGDSEQFF
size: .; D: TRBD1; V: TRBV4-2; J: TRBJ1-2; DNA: TGTGCTAGCAGCCAAGACCTGACAGGGGAGGCCTATGGCTACACCTTC; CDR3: CASSQDLTGEAYGYTF
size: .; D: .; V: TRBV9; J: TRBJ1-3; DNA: TGTGCCAGCAGGGGCACAGGGAGCGGAAACACCATATATTTT; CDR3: CASRGTGSGNTIYF
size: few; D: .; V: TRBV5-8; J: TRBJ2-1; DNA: TGTGCCAGCAGCTTGTTCAGGGCCGAGCAGTTCTTC; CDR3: CASSLFRAEQFF
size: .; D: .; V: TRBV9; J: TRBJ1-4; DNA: TGTGCCAGCAGCGTGGGGGGGGATGAAAAACTGTTTTTT; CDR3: CASSVGGDEKLFF
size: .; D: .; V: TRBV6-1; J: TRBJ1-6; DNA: TGTGCCAGCAGTGGACAGAATTCACCCCTCCACTTT; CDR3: CASSGQNSPLHF
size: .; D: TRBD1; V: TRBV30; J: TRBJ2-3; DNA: TGTGCCTGGAGTGTCCTTGTGGGGGACAGGGGTACGCAGTATTTT; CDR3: CAWSVLVGDRGTQYF
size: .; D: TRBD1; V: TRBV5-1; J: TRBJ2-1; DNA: TGCGCCAGCAGCGAGGGACAGGGATCCTACAATGAGCAGTTCTTC; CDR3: CASSEGQGSYNEQFF
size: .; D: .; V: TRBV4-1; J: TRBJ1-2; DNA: TGCGCCAGCAGCCAAGCGTCAGGGGAGTATGGCTACACCTTC; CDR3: CASSQASGEYGYTF
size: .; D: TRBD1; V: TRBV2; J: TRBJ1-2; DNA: TGTGCCAGCAGTGAACCGGGACAGGGGGCTTTTGCCTATGGCTACACCTTC; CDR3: CASSEPGQGAFAYGYTF
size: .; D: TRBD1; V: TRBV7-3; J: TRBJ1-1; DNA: TGTGCCAGCAGCTCCGGGACAGAGAACACTGAAGCTTTCTTT; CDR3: CASSSGTENTEAFF
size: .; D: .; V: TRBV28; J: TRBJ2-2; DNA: TGTGCCAGCAGTTTGCCCGGTCTTGCCACCGGGGAGCTGTTTTTT; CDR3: CASSLPGLATGELFF
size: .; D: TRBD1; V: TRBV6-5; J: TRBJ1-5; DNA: TGTGCCAGCAGGGGACAGGGCTCTCAGCCCCAGCATTTT; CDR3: CASRGQGSQPQHF
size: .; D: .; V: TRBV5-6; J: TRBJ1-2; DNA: TGTGCCAGCAGCTTAGGAGATAGCTATGGCTACACCTTC; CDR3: CASSLGDSYGYTF
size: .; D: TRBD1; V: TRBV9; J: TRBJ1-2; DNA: TGTGCCAGCAGCGTAGGGTCAGGGGGTTATGGCTACACCTTC; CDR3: CASSVGSGGYGYTF
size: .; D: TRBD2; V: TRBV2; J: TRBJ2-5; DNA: TGTGCCAGCAGTGAAGCGGGGACCTTAGCGGGGGGGCGGGAGACCCAGTACTTC; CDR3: CASSEAGTLAGGRETQYF
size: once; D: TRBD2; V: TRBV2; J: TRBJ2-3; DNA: TGTGCCAGCAGCCTACTAGCGGGGGGGCCGAGAACAGATACGCAGTATTTT; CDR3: CASSLLAGGPRTDTQYF
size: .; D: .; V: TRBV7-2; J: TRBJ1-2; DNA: TGTGCCAGCAGCTTAAAAACAGACCCTAACTATGGCTACACCTTC; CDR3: CASSLKTDPNYGYTF
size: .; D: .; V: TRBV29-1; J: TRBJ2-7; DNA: TGCAGCGTCCTTTCACAGGGATTAAGGCCCTACGAGCAGTACTTC; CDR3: CSVLSQGLRPYEQYF
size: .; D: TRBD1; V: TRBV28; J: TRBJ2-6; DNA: TGTGCCAGCAGCCGCGACAGGGATCTTGCTGGGGCCAACGTCCTGACTTTC; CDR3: CASSRDRDLAGANVLTF
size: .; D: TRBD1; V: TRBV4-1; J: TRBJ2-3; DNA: TGCGCCAGCAGCCAGGGAGAGACAGGGCGCTTCCCTACAGATACGCAGTATTTT; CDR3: CASSQGETGRFPTDTQYF
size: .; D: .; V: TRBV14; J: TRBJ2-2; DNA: TGTGCCAGCAGCCAATGGGGACAACCCGGGGAGCTGTTTTTT; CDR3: CASSQWGQPGELFF
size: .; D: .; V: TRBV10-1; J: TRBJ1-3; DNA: TGCGCCAGCAGTTTAAGCCCCCGTGCTGGAAACACCATATATTTT; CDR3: CASSLSPRAGNTIYF
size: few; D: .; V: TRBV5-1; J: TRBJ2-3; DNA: TGCGCCAGCAGCTTTTGGGACTTAACAGATACGCAGTATTTT; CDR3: CASSFWDLTDTQYF
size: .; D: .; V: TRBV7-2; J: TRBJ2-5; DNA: TGTGCCAGCAGCGTCGACTGGTTCCAAGAGACCCAGTACTTC; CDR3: CASSVDWFQETQYF
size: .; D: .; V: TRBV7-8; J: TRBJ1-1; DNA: TGTGCCAGCAGCAGAAGTCGGGGGGAGAACACTGAAGCTTTCTTT; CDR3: CASSRSRGENTEAFF
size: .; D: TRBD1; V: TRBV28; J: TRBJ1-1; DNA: TGTGCCAGCAGCTTAGACGGGACAGGGGGTTTGAACACTGAAGCTTTCTTT; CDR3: CASSLDGTGGLNTEAFF
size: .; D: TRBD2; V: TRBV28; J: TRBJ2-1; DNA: TGTGCCAGCAGTCTAGCGGGGGGGGTCTACAATGAGCAGTTCTTC; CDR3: CASSLAGGVYNEQFF
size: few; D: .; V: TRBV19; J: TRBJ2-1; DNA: TGTGCCAGTAGTCTGTTCGTGTCTGAGAATGAGCAGTTCTTC; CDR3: CASSLFVSENEQFF
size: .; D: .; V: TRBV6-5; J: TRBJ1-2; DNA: TGTGCCAACAAGTGGGTAGCTAGAGTCTATGGCTACACCTTC; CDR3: CANKWVARVYGYTF
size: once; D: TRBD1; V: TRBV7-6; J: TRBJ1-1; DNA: TGTGCCAGCAGCCAGATGACAGGGAGTCTGATCACTGAAGCTTTCTTT; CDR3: CASSQMTGSLITEAFF
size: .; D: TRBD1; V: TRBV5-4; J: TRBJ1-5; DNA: TGTGCCAGCAGCCTGGGACAGGGGGGCAATCAGCCCCAGCATTTT; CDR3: CASSLGQGGNQPQHF
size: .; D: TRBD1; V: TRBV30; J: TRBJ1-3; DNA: TGTGCCTCGGGACAGTCTGGAAACACCATATATTTT; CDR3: CASGQSGNTIYF